Following are 15 T cell receptor beta chains from one sample sequenced in a study of T cell responses to AZD1222 COVID-19 vaccine. Sequencing used immunoSEQ multiplex PCR; TCRdb keeps in-frame clones, though not all of them. The sample yields about 140,000 clones, more than 90% seen once. The sample was peripheral blood, taken on day 0 of AZD1222 vaccination. Receptors originate from an adult in good health.

The rearrangement links TRBV7-2 to TRBJ2-1; tentative D call: TRBD2 (6 bases). Per the germline V gene, CDR1 is SGHTA and CDR2 is FQGNSA. The germline V and J ends were trimmed by 5 bases and 4 bases, with 15 bases remaining between them. The CDR3 sequence is 15 residues long. CDR3 sequence reads: CASSNRLGTYNEQFF. For the CDR3, the DNA is TGTGCCAGCAGCAACAGACTCGGGACTTACAATGAGCAGTTCTTC.

The CDR3 nucleotides read TGTGCCAGCAGCTCCTGGGGGGCAGCCTTCTCCTACAATGAGCAGTTCTTC. Translating gives CASSSWGAAFSYNEQFF. The rearrangement links TRBV7-9 to TRBJ2-1; perhaps D is TRBD1 or TRBD2 (6 bases each). CDR3 length equals 17 residues. Trimming left V 4 bases short and J 0 bases short, with 16 bases between. Germline assignment: CDR1 SEHNR and CDR2 FQNEAQ (reference sequence).

The genes are TRBV18 and TRBJ2-7; either TRBD1 or TRBD2 may supply D (5 bases each). The CDR3 is 14 amino acids. With 5 bases removed from V and 5 bases from J, the gap between germline ends came to 16 bases. Per germline, CDR1 KGHSH and CDR2 LQKENI. The CDR3 reads CASSSGTRADEQYF. The CDR3 DNA is TGTGCCAGCTCATCTGGGACCCGGGCGGACGAGCAGTACTTC.

The genes are TRBV5-1 and TRBJ2-1; D uncertain. This CDR3 contains 16 residues. V lost 0 bases, J lost 10 bases, and 20 bases lay in between. In germline, CDR1 is SGHRS, CDR2 YFSETQ. Written as DNA, the CDR3 is TGCGCCAGCAGCTTGGAGGTACTCACAATGAGTTGGGAGCAGTTCTTC. It yields the protein CASSLEVLTMSWEQFF.

The chain recombines TRBV25-1 with TRBJ2-1; 8 bases are shared with TRBD1. The germline CDR1 and CDR2 sequences are MGHDK and SYGVNS. CDR3 size: 16 residues. The J segment lost 4 bases and the V segment lost 4 bases, leaving 9 bases of the junction unmatched. CDR3 protein: CASSGGQGAPYNEQFF. In DNA, the CDR3 is TGTGCCAGCAGTGGGGGCCAGGGGGCTCCGTACAATGAGCAGTTCTTC.

The genes are TRBV9 and TRBJ2-1; D is unresolved. V lost 0 bases, J lost 0 bases, and 7 bases lay in between. The germline V gene has CDR1 SGDLS and CDR2 YYNGEE. This CDR3 is 15 amino acids long. CDR3 DNA: TGTGCCAGCAGCGTAGACGACGGCTCCTACAATGAGCAGTTCTTC. It is translated as CASSVDDGSYNEQFF.

V gene TRBV6-5 combines with J gene TRBJ2-7, with TRBD2 identical over 7 bases. In germline, CDR1 is MNHEY, CDR2 SVGAGI. Trimming at V came to 2 bases and at J to 5 bases, leaving 6 bases not matched to a gene. This CDR3 has 14 residues. Written as DNA, the CDR3 is TGTGCCAGCAGTTACGGTCGGGAGGTTGACGAGCAGTACTTC. It yields the protein CASSYGREVDEQYF.

This clone was seen only once. The gene calls are TRBV5-1 and TRBJ2-3; possibly TRBD1 for D (5 bases). CDR3 size: 15 residues. The germline V and J ends were trimmed by 5 bases and 2 bases, with 15 bases remaining between them. CDR1 is SGHRS, CDR2 YFSETQ, per germline. The CDR3 loop reads CASRINAGPTDTQYF. CDR3 DNA sequence: TGCGCCAGCAGGATCAATGCAGGGCCCACAGATACGCAGTATTTT.

This clone was seen only once. The chain links TRBV5-1 to TRBJ1-1, with D perhaps matching TRBD1 (5 bases). This CDR3 has 15 residues. Germline V gene sequence: CDR1 SGHRS, CDR2 YFSETQ. V lost 0 bases and J 10 bases, leaving 19 bases between the germline ends. CDR3 in DNA: TGCGCCAGCAGCTTGGTCCCAACCGACAGCGGAGGAGCTTTCTTT. This gives the protein CASSLVPTDSGGAFF.

The V call is TRBV18, the J call TRBJ1-6; tentatively, D is TRBD1 (6 bases). Germline-derived CDR1 and CDR2 are KGHSH and LQKENI. V was trimmed by 4 bases and J by 4 bases, leaving 14 bases between them. The CDR3 totals 16 residues. CDR3 sequence reads: CASSLASTGYNSPLHF. Here the CDR3 DNA reads TGTGCCAGCTCACTTGCGTCGACAGGTTATAATTCACCCCTCCACTTT.

V and J are TRBV27 and TRBJ2-7; 10 bases are shared with TRBD2. The CDR3 consists of 16 residues. Germline CDR1 reads MNHEY; CDR2 reads SMNVEV (reference sequence). Trimming removed 4 bases from V and 4 bases from J; junction bases left unmatched: 10. In DNA, the CDR3 is TGTGCCAGCAGTTCGAGTCCCGGGACTAGCGAGTACGAGCAGTACTTC. It is translated as CASSSSPGTSEYEQYF.

The gene calls are TRBV6-1 and TRBJ2-3; tentative D call: TRBD1 (6 bases). Germline V gene data show CDR1 as MNHNS and CDR2 as SASEGT. With 0 bases removed from V and 4 bases from J, the gap between germline ends came to 8 bases. The CDR3 spans 14 residues. CDR3 nucleotide sequence: TGTGCCAGCAGTGAAGCGAAGGGGGCAGATACGCAGTATTTT. Residues: CASSEAKGADTQYF.

This rearrangement joins TRBV21-1 to TRBJ1-2. TRBV21-1 corresponds to a pseudogene. There are 13 residues in the CDR3. CDR3 coding DNA: TGTGCCAGCAGCAAGGGCGGGAACTATGGCTACACCTTC. This translates into CASSKGGNYGYTF.

The J gene is TRBJ2-3, the V gene TRBV7-2, with 10 bases that match TRBD2. The germline CDR1 and CDR2 sequences are SGHTA and FQGNSA. The junction had 7 bases not matched to a gene; V was cut back by 5 bases and J by 2 bases. This CDR3 contains 16 residues. This CDR3 is CASSPRTSGHTDTQYF. Written as DNA, the CDR3 is TGTGCCAGCAGCCCCCGGACTAGCGGACACACAGATACGCAGTATTTT.

The rearrangement uses TRBV28 and TRBJ1-1; tentative D call: TRBD1 (6 bases). This CDR3 contains 14 residues. Per germline, CDR1 MDHEN and CDR2 SYDVKM. Trimming removed 2 bases from V and 6 bases from J, with 13 bases in between. CDR3: CASSLIGGLAEAFF. CDR3 bases: TGTGCCAGCAGTTTAATCGGGGGGCTAGCTGAAGCTTTCTTT.